The 19 T cell receptor beta chains listed next were all sequenced from one sample in a study of CD4 T cells in relation to SARS-CoV-2 and coronaviruses. Their specific antigens are unknown. The unexposed donors gave CD4+ T cells in 2011-2018, prior to COVID-19. The cells were cultured for less than twelve days before CD4+ T cells were isolated. Here immunoSEQ multiplex PCR was the method, and the copy in TCRdb shows in-frame clones only, minus some. The sample lists around 15,000 clones; 82% were seen once. Specimen: CD4+ T cells from PBMCs, cultured in vitro. These receptors all come from a human donor in good health.

The chain employs TRBV24-1 and TRBJ2-7; possible D gene TRBD2, 6 bases. Trimming shortened V by 3 bases and J by 9 bases, and 14 bases separated the two germline ends. This CDR3 contains 13 residues. Germline CDR1 is KGHDR and CDR2 is SFDVKD. The CDR3 sequence is CATSDGGSDGQYF. The CDR3 bases are TGTGCCACCAGTGATGGGGGGTCCGACGGGCAGTACTTC.

The rearrangement uses TRBV12-3 or TRBV12-4 and TRBJ2-7; D possibly corresponds to TRBD2 (6 bases). This CDR3 contains 12 residues. V lost 6 bases, J lost 3 bases, and 9 bases lay in between. CDR3 coding DNA: TGTGCCAGCAGCCCGACTAGCTACGAGCAGTACTTC. This translates into CASSPTSYEQYF.

The chain uses TRBV11-2 and TRBJ2-5, with TRBD1 identical over 8 bases. The trim removed 3 bases at V and 1 base at J, leaving 1 base unmatched. The germline gives CDR1 SGHAT, CDR2 FQNNGV. CDR3 length: 14 amino acids. The CDR3 loop is CASSFGQGQETQYF. CDR3 DNA sequence: TGTGCCAGCAGCTTCGGACAGGGCCAAGAGACCCAGTACTTC.

This chain connects TRBV6-5 to TRBJ2-3, with D possibly being TRBD1 (6 bases). This CDR3 region has 15 residues. From germline, CDR1 is MNHEY and CDR2 SVGAGI. V was shortened by 5 bases and J by 5 bases, with 17 bases between the two germline ends. The CDR3 region is CASSMTGGVGDTQYF. CDR3 DNA: TGTGCCAGCAGTATGACAGGCGGAGTTGGAGATACGCAGTATTTT.

V is TRBV6-2 or TRBV6-3 and J is TRBJ2-7; a possible D gene is TRBD2 (6 bases). Trimming took off 7 bases at V and 4 bases at J, with 23 bases between the two ends. The CDR3 sequence is 16 residues long. CDR1 MNHEY and CDR2 SVGEGT come from the germline V gene. The chain's CDR3 is CASIPWGGARIYEQYF. The CDR3 DNA reads TGTGCCAGCATCCCCTGGGGCGGGGCCCGAATTTACGAGCAGTACTTC.

This clone was observed once. The chain couples TRBV19 to TRBJ1-5; weak D call: TRBD1 (5 bases). The CDR3 contains 13 residues. The germline gives CDR1 LNHDA, CDR2 SQIVND (reference sequence). V was shortened by 0 bases and J by 13 bases, with 13 bases between the two germline ends. CDR3 sequence: CASSIDRQNRQHF. CDR3 nucleotide sequence: TGTGCCAGTAGTATAGATCGACAGAATCGACAGCATTTT.

V usage is TRBV6-2 or TRBV6-3 and J usage is TRBJ1-4, with D perhaps TRBD1 (5 bases). The V end was cut by 2 bases, the J end by 8 bases, with 21 bases between. Germline V CDR1 and CDR2: MNHEY, SVGEGT. This CDR3 has 17 residues. The CDR3 sequence is CASSYPPGTAGGEKLFF. In nucleotides, the CDR3 is TGTGCCAGCAGTTACCCGCCGGGGACGGCCGGGGGGGAAAAACTGTTTTTT.

The chain employs TRBV15 and TRBJ2-3, with 12 bases identical to TRBD2. Germline V lookup: CDR1 LNHNV, CDR2 YYDKDF (reference sequence). The CDR3 has 16 amino acids. The V gene end was trimmed by 5 bases and the J gene end by 1 base; junction bases not matched to a gene: 4. The CDR3: CATSRRLAGGTDTQYF. The CDR3 region has the DNA TGTGCCACCAGCCGCAGACTAGCGGGAGGCACAGATACGCAGTATTTT. The full variable domain, in which reference TRBV15 and TRBJ2-3 provide the parts outside the CDR3, is DAMVIQNPRYQVTQFGKPVTLSCSQTLNHNVMYWYQQKSSQAPKLLFHYYDKDFNNEADTPDNFQSRRPNTSFCFLDIRSPGLGDTAMYLCATSRRLAGGTDTQYFGPGTRLTVL.

V is TRBV5-1 and J is TRBJ1-1; 7 nucleotides align to TRBD1. This CDR3 contains 13 residues. Germline V gene sequence: CDR1 SGHRS, CDR2 YFSETQ. Germline trimming cut 0 bases from V and 5 bases from J; bases unmatched to any gene: 1. The CDR3 coding sequence is TGCGCCAGCAGCTTGGGCAGGGGGACTGAAGCTTTCTTT. Its protein is CASSLGRGTEAFF.

This clone was detected a few times. The chain combines TRBV2 with TRBJ2-2; the match to TRBD2 covers 12 bases. Germline lookup yields CDR1 SNHLY and CDR2 FYNNEI. Trimming cost V 4 bases and J 0 bases; bases outside gene matches: 3. The length of the CDR3 is 17 residues. Here the CDR3 reads CASSGGLAGPNTGELFF. Here the CDR3 DNA reads TGTGCCAGCAGTGGAGGACTAGCGGGACCGAACACCGGGGAGCTGTTTTTT. Supplemented by reference TRBV2 and TRBJ2-2, the full variable domain reads EPEVTQTPSHQVTQMGQEVILRCVPISNHLYFYWYRQILGQKVEFLVSFYNNEISEKSEIFDDQFSVERPDGSNFTLKIRSTKLEDSAMYFCASSGGLAGPNTGELFFGEGSRLTVL.

This chain joins TRBV4-2 and TRBJ2-1, with 9 bases matching TRBD2. The V gene's germline CDR1 is LGHNA and CDR2 YNFKEQ. The CDR3 has 15 amino acids. V dropped 4 bases and J dropped 2; count of bases not matched to a gene: 3. CDR3 nucleotides: TGTGCCAGCAGCCCTCTAGCGGGGCCCTACAATGAGCAGTTCTTC. Its protein is CASSPLAGPYNEQFF.

V gene TRBV19 combines with J gene TRBJ2-7; TRBD1 agrees at 7 bases. J gave up 6 bases and V 3 bases, and 5 bases lay outside the gene matches. CDR3 length: 13 amino acids. The germline gives CDR1 LNHDA, CDR2 SQIVND (reference sequence). The CDR3 here is CASSMGTASEQYF. The CDR3 DNA reads TGTGCCAGTAGTATGGGGACAGCCTCCGAGCAGTACTTC.

This chain joins TRBV20-1 and TRBJ2-7, with D perhaps TRBD1 or TRBD2 (6 bases each). The CDR3 extends over 11 amino acids. Germline V CDR1 and CDR2: DFQATT, SNEGSKA (reference sequence). Trimming stripped 5 bases from V and 6 bases from J, with 11 bases between. DNA for the CDR3: TGCAGTGCTGGAGGGGGAGTCGAGCAGTACTTC. This encodes CSAGGGVEQYF.

This chain uses TRBV18 with TRBJ2-5; the D is unclear. This CDR3 is built from 14 residues. V shed 3 bases and J shed 0 bases, with 8 bases lying between them. Per germline, CDR1 KGHSH and CDR2 LQKENI. For the CDR3, the DNA is TGTGCCAGCTCACCGAGCAGAAACCAAGAGACCCAGTACTTC. This sequence encodes CASSPSRNQETQYF.

The chain employs TRBV7-9 and TRBJ2-3, with a tentative D call TRBD2 (5 bases). The CDR3 totals 13 residues. Deletions cut 5 bases from V and 4 bases from J, with 10 bases between. Per germline, CDR1 SEHNR and CDR2 FQNEAQ (reference sequence). In nucleotides, the CDR3 is TGTGCCAGCAGCATAATAGCGCCAGATACGCAGTATTTT. Its protein is CASSIIAPDTQYF.

The genes are TRBV19 and TRBJ2-1; D tentatively fits TRBD1 or TRBD2 (5 bases each). The length of the CDR3 is 16 residues. V dropped 3 bases and J dropped 6 bases, with 18 bases sitting between them. The germline V gene encodes CDR1 LNHDA and CDR2 SQIVND (reference sequence). CDR3 protein: CASSITAGTSLNEQFF. CDR3 nucleotide sequence: TGTGCCAGTAGTATCACTGCAGGGACCTCCCTCAATGAGCAGTTCTTC.

This clone was recorded once. This chain joins TRBV5-1 and TRBJ2-5; 9 nucleotides match TRBD2. V gave up 2 bases and J gave up 4 bases; unmatched junction bases: 12. The CDR3 spans 17 residues. Germline CDR1 reads SGHRS; CDR2 reads YFSETQ. The CDR3 is CASSLIPAGGLGETQYF. The CDR3 DNA reads TGCGCCAGCAGCTTAATTCCAGCGGGGGGCTTGGGAGAGACCCAGTACTTC.

The rearrangement uses TRBV15 and TRBJ1-5, with D possibly TRBD1 on 6 matching bases. The ends were cut back, 5 bases at V and 5 bases at J, with 13 bases in the middle. The germline CDR1 and CDR2 sequences are LNHNV and YYDKDF (reference sequence). This CDR3 has 14 residues. CDR3 residues: CATSGARGDQPQHF. CDR3 sequence (DNA): TGTGCCACCAGCGGAGCCAGGGGCGATCAGCCCCAGCATTTT.

The CDR3 spells CASSVAYRYCRAGYSYEQYF. The CDR3, as DNA: TGTGCCAGCAGCGTAGCATATAGATATTGTAGAGCGGGATACTCCTACGAGCAGTACTTC. The chain is built from TRBV9 and TRBJ2-7, with 7 bases lining up with TRBD2. The CDR3 spans 20 residues. Per germline, CDR1 SGDLS and CDR2 YYNGEE. The V and J ends lost 0 bases and 0 bases, in that order; junction bases with no gene match: 18.